This T cell receptor beta chain was profiled in a study of blood T cell repertoires in COVID-19. The J segment lost 3 bases and the V segment lost 9 bases, leaving 2 bases of the junction unmatched. Germline V gene data show CDR1 as SGHKS and CDR2 as YYEKEE (reference sequence). This CDR3 has 12 amino acids. Produced via immunoSEQ multiplex PCR; TCRdb's table is partial and in-frame only. The table lists about 140,000 clones, about nine tenths of them singletons. This clone appeared once. The V gene is TRBV5-5, the J gene TRBJ2-3; 9 nucleotides line up with TRBD1. This sequence was found in a man in his fifties with active or convalescent COVID-19. The source material was peripheral blood. CDR3 bases: TGTGCCACAGGACAGGGGACAGATACGCAGTATTTT. As protein: CATGQGTDTQYF.